These 21 T cell receptor beta chains were all obtained from the same sample, sequenced in a study of OX40 agonist ivuxolimab in advanced cancers. TCRdb keeps only in-frame clones here, not all; method: immunoSEQ multiplex PCR. The table lists tens of thousands of clones, 88% of them singletons. Sequenced here: CD4+ or CD8+ T cells sorted from blood, sampled in a trial of the OX40 agonist ivuxolimab. These receptors all come from an adult with an advanced solid tumor such as melanoma, head and neck, liver or kidney cancer.

The chain links TRBV7-2 to TRBJ2-3; TRBD1 matches 11 bases. CDR3 length equals 16 residues. Germline lookup yields CDR1 SGHTA and CDR2 FQGNSA. The ends lost 3 bases at V and 5 bases at J; junction bases unmatched: 7. CDR3 in amino acids: CASSFGTGGRGDTQYF. The CDR3 coding sequence is TGTGCCAGCAGCTTTGGGACAGGGGGTAGGGGAGATACGCAGTATTTT.

This clone was observed a few times. V and J are TRBV2 and TRBJ2-7; possibly TRBD2 for D (6 bases). The germline V gene encodes CDR1 SNHLY and CDR2 FYNNEI. The length of the CDR3 is 12 residues. V dropped 7 bases and J dropped 6 bases, with 13 bases sitting between them. The CDR3 protein is CASMSPGGEQYF. The DNA for the CDR3 is TGTGCCAGCATGTCCCCCGGGGGCGAGCAGTACTTC.

The chain joins TRBV7-2 to TRBJ2-7, with 8 bases identical to TRBD1. Unmatched junction bases numbered 11, after V lost 1 base and J lost 6 bases. Germline CDR1 and CDR2: SGHTA and FQGNSA. This CDR3 is built from 16 residues. The CDR3 protein is CASSLDGPGGIFEQYF. In DNA form, the CDR3 reads TGTGCCAGCAGCTTAGATGGGCCAGGGGGCATCTTCGAGCAGTACTTC.

The V call is TRBV28, the J call TRBJ1-2; 8 bases match TRBD1. V gave up 6 bases and J gave up 3 bases; unmatched junction bases: 9. CDR3 size: 15 residues. In germline, CDR1 is MDHEN, CDR2 SYDVKM. CDR3 residues: CASSSPDRDYYGYTF. CDR3 coding DNA: TGTGCCAGCAGCTCTCCGGACAGGGATTACTATGGCTACACCTTC.

This chain links TRBV19 with TRBJ1-5; the match to TRBD1 covers 10 bases. The CDR3 extends over 19 amino acids. V gave up 6 bases and J gave up 2 bases; unmatched junction bases: 16. Germline CDR1 LNHDA, CDR2 SQIVND (reference sequence). The CDR3 is CASRLRTGGTPYGNQPQHF. The CDR3 DNA sequence: TGTGCCAGTAGGCTTCGGACAGGGGGGACCCCTTATGGCAATCAGCCCCAGCATTTT.

The chain uses TRBV4-2 and TRBJ2-3, with 8 positions matching TRBD2. V shed 2 bases and J 4 bases; nucleotides not matched to a gene: 8. This CDR3 contains 16 residues. Per the germline V gene, CDR1 is LGHNA and CDR2 is YNFKEQ. The DNA for the CDR3 is TGTGCCAGCAGCCAACCGGGACTAGGAGTTCCAGATACGCAGTATTTT. As protein: CASSQPGLGVPDTQYF.

This chain uses TRBV5-6 with TRBJ1-2; the D gene is possibly TRBD1 (6 bases). V was shortened by 4 bases and J by 8 bases, with 15 bases between the two germline ends. This CDR3 has 13 amino acids. From germline, CDR1 is SGHDT and CDR2 YYEEEE. CDR3 in amino acids: CASSRRTVPGYTF. CDR3 DNA sequence: TGTGCCAGCAGCCGACGGACAGTTCCCGGCTACACCTTC.

The rearrangement uses TRBV25-1 and TRBJ2-1, with 9 nucleotides matching TRBD2. Germline CDR1 is MGHDK and CDR2 is SYGVNS. The CDR3 has 17 amino acids. V gave up 3 bases and J gave up 4 bases; unmatched junction bases: 10. CDR3 protein: CASSDSSGTSHYNEQFF. The CDR3 bases are TGTGCCAGCAGTGATTCTTCGGGGACTAGCCATTACAATGAGCAGTTCTTC.

The rearrangement links TRBV2 to TRBJ2-3; 12 bases fit TRBD2. This CDR3 is 13 amino acids long. Germline V gene sequence: CDR1 SNHLY, CDR2 FYNNEI. Unmatched junction bases numbered 7, after V lost 11 bases and J lost 7 bases. This chain's CDR3 is CACRLAGVNTQYF. The CDR3 DNA reads as TGTGCCTGCCGACTAGCGGGAGTGAATACGCAGTATTTT.

The V and J genes are TRBV6-1 and TRBJ1-5; 9 nucleotides agree with TRBD1. The CDR3 is made up of 15 amino acids. With V trimmed by 8 bases and J by 3 bases, 8 bases remained unmatched. In germline, CDR1 is MNHNS, CDR2 SASEGT. CDR3 DNA sequence: TGTGCCAGCGGACCCGGGACAGGGTTCAATCAGCCCCAGCATTTT. Protein product: CASGPGTGFNQPQHF.

A few counts support this clone. The chain recombines TRBV6-1 with TRBJ1-1; D ambiguous. Germline V lookup: CDR1 MNHNS, CDR2 SASEGT. Trimming stripped 4 bases from V and 1 base from J, with 7 bases between. The CDR3 runs 13 residues. The CDR3 loop reads CASSGTANTEAFF. Written as DNA, the CDR3 is TGTGCCAGCAGTGGTACAGCGAACACTGAAGCTTTCTTT.

The chain carries TRBV18 and TRBJ2-3, with TRBD2 matching over 7 bases. There are 17 residues in the CDR3. Germline values: CDR1 KGHSH, CDR2 LQKENI. V dropped 3 bases and J dropped 4; count of bases not matched to a gene: 13. The DNA for the CDR3 is TGTGCCAGCTCACCGGTATTAGCGGGTTTAAAGGCAGATACGCAGTATTTT. It yields the protein CASSPVLAGLKADTQYF. The full variable domain, rest sourced from reference TRBV18 and TRBJ2-3, is NAGVMQNPRHLVRRRGQEARLRCSPMKGHSHVYWYRQLPEEGLKFMVYLQKENIIDESGMPKERFSAEFPKEGPSILRIQQVVRGDSAAYFCASSPVLAGLKADTQYFGPGTRLTVL.

The rearrangement joins TRBV6-1 to TRBJ2-7; TRBD1 aligns across 9 bases. V lost 2 bases, J lost 3 bases, and 8 bases stayed unmatched. This CDR3 comprises 16 residues. Germline lookup yields CDR1 MNHNS and CDR2 SASEGT. The CDR3 nucleotides read TGTGCCAGCAGTGAAAGGGGGGACAGGGTGGTCTACGAGCAGTACTTC. Its protein is CASSERGDRVVYEQYF.

This chain joins TRBV6-5 and TRBJ1-2; D is possibly TRBD1 (5 bases). The V gene's germline CDR1 is MNHEY and CDR2 SVGAGI. V lost 7 bases to trimming and J lost 8 bases, with 23 bases between them. The CDR3 is made up of 15 amino acids. The CDR3 DNA is TGTGCCAGCACCCAAACCTTTGTGGGGACGGGAGGCTACACCTTC. It codes for CASTQTFVGTGGYTF.

This chain uses TRBV29-1 with TRBJ2-5; 11 bases are a match to TRBD2. The CDR3 spans 13 residues. In germline, CDR1 is SQVTM, CDR2 ANQGSEA. V lost 5 bases to trimming and J lost 4 bases; unmatched junction nucleotides: 3. CDR3 in DNA: TGCAGCGTTACAGGACTAGCGGGAGAGACCCAGTACTTC. This gives the protein CSVTGLAGETQYF.

This clone appeared a few times. The chain couples TRBV5-1 to TRBJ1-5; D is unclear. V was cut by 0 bases and J by 6 bases, with 7 bases left in between. The CDR3 contains 13 residues. Germline CDR1 reads SGHRS; CDR2 reads YFSETQ. CDR3 DNA sequence: TGCGCCAGCAGCTTGGAGGGCAGTCAGCCCCAGCATTTT. Protein sequence: CASSLEGSQPQHF.

This clone was seen a single time. This chain connects TRBV2 to TRBJ1-1; 7 bases align to TRBD1. Trimming cost V 6 bases and J 6 bases; bases outside gene matches: 19. The CDR3 extends over 17 amino acids. Germline V CDR1 and CDR2: SNHLY, FYNNEI. CDR3 sequence: CASRSYGTASRGPEAFF. CDR3 coding DNA: TGTGCCAGCAGGAGCTACGGGACAGCTTCTAGGGGGCCTGAAGCTTTCTTT.

A single count supports this clone. The gene calls are TRBV7-2 and TRBJ2-2; D possibly corresponds to TRBD1 (5 bases). The CDR3 sequence is 17 residues long. Germline V gives CDR1 SGHTA, CDR2 FQGNSA. V lost 5 bases and J lost 2, with 18 bases in between. CDR3 amino acids: CASSPGAQIENTGELFF. CDR3 nucleotides: TGTGCCAGCAGCCCTGGGGCGCAGATAGAAAACACCGGGGAGCTGTTTTTT.

V is TRBV11-2 and J is TRBJ2-5, with unresolved D. V gave up 1 base and J gave up 5 bases, with 8 bases separating them. This CDR3 region has 13 residues. CDR1 is SGHAT, CDR2 FQNNGV, per germline. CDR3 amino acids: CASSLAAPETQYF. CDR3 nucleotide sequence: TGTGCCAGCAGCTTAGCCGCCCCTGAGACCCAGTACTTC.

The chain employs TRBV27 and TRBJ2-1; D perhaps matches TRBD2 (6 bases). CDR1 and CDR2 from the germline V gene are MNHEY and SMNVEV (reference sequence). The CDR3 length is 17 residues. V shed 5 bases and J shed 7 bases, with 24 bases lying between them. CDR3 amino acids: CASSPSPPGASENEQFF. CDR3 bases: TGTGCCAGCAGTCCCTCCCCGCCCGGGGCTAGCGAGAATGAGCAGTTCTTC.

This clone has only a few counts. The V call is TRBV7-9, the J call TRBJ2-1; D call uncertain. CDR1 is SEHNR and CDR2 is FQNEAQ in the germline V gene (reference sequence). With 4 bases removed from V and 6 bases from J, the gap between germline ends came to 7 bases. The CDR3 covers 12 residues. The CDR3 nucleotides are TGTGCCAGCAGCTATCAAGGCAATGAGCAGTTCTTC. This sequence encodes CASSYQGNEQFF.